This T cell receptor (beta chain) was recovered during a study of T cells in Graves' hyperthyroidism and ophthalmopathy. Study as a whole: Peripheral blood was collected at initial diagnosis, before any treatment.

Amplified TCR beta CDR3 regions derived from RNA transcripts. First-round RT-PCR of the TCR CDR3 relied on the HTBI primer set. TCRdb analysed the multiplex PCR reads with MiXCR anew, one entry per CDR3 protein. This repertoire shows 450,000 to 600,000 distinct CDR3 sequences, about 15% found once; its top ten account for more than 11%. The authors deemed Graves' hyperthyroidism stable absent ophthalmopathy progression within 18 months. V lost 7 bases to trimming and J lost 0 bases, with 10 bases between them. Germline V gene lookup returns CDR1 DFQATT and CDR2 SNEGSKA (reference sequence). The CDR3 contains 12 residues.

The clonotype was recovered from a woman aged 40-49 years with Graves' hyperthyroidism. This chain connects TRBV20-1 to TRBJ2-7; D call uncertain. The sample taken for sequencing was blood. This CDR3 is CSVSQSSYEQYF. The CDR3 region has the DNA TGCAGTGTGAGTCAGAGCTCCTACGAGCAGTACTTC.